A single sample gave rise to the 11 T cell receptor beta chains below, sequenced in a study of cytomegalovirus exposure and HLA in healthy donors. The PCR had 60 Vbeta and 13 Jbeta primers. Libraries were prepared by immunoSEQ multiplex PCR; TCRdb keeps only in-frame clonotypes and omits some of them. The sample includes roughly 150,000 clones, approximately 84% of them seen just once. What was sequenced was PBMCs. The receptors stem from a young man in good health and CMV-seropositive.

This clone has only one observation. The gene calls are TRBV14 and TRBJ2-5; no definite D call. CDR1 and CDR2 from the germline V gene are SGHDN and FVKESK. The V gene lost 2 bases and the J gene lost 1 base, with 8 bases spanning the gap. This CDR3 is 14 amino acids long. CDR3 nucleotides: TGTGCCAGCAGCCAAAACCAGGCCCAAGAGACCCAGTACTTC. Translating gives CASSQNQAQETQYF.

The genes are TRBV9 and TRBJ1-2; D call uncertain. CDR3 size: 14 residues. The germline V gene encodes CDR1 SGDLS and CDR2 YYNGEE. Trimming took off 0 bases at V and 0 bases at J, with 6 bases between the two ends. CDR3 residues: CASSVDPANYGYTF. The CDR3 DNA reads TGTGCCAGCAGCGTAGATCCGGCTAACTATGGCTACACCTTC.

The J gene is TRBJ2-3, the V gene TRBV19; D is uncertain. Germline values: CDR1 LNHDA, CDR2 SQIVND (reference sequence). The length of the CDR3 is 11 residues. Trimming pared 3 bases from V and 5 bases from J, leaving 3 bases between. In DNA, the CDR3 is TGTGCCAGTAGTATTAGAGATACGCAGTATTTT. Its translation: CASSIRDTQYF.

The gene calls are TRBV18 and TRBJ2-1; D ambiguous. Germline CDR1 and CDR2: KGHSH and LQKENI. With 2 bases removed from V and 2 bases from J, the gap between germline ends came to 10 bases. The CDR3 totals 15 residues. In nucleotides, the CDR3 is TGTGCCAGCTCACCAATGGCTGGCCCCTACAATGAGCAGTTCTTC. Protein: CASSPMAGPYNEQFF.

The gene calls are TRBV14 and TRBJ2-2; 8 bases align to TRBD1. In germline, CDR1 is SGHDN, CDR2 FVKESK. Losses at the gene ends were 6 bases for V and 4 bases for J; bases not matched to a gene: 7. This CDR3 has 15 amino acids. CDR3 in DNA: TGTGCCAGCAGTCGGACAGGGAGTCGCACCGGGGAGCTGTTTTTT. The encoded protein is CASSRTGSRTGELFF.

The rearrangement uses TRBV11-2 and TRBJ2-2; D call uncertain. The germline gives CDR1 SGHAT, CDR2 FQNNGV. This CDR3 has 13 residues. Deletions cut 2 bases from V and 5 bases from J, with 6 bases between. DNA for the CDR3: TGTGCCAGCAGCTTATCCCCTACCGGGGAGCTGTTTTTT. It codes for CASSLSPTGELFF.

The rearrangement uses TRBV6-1 and TRBJ1-3; perhaps TRBD1 as D (6 bases). The germline gives CDR1 MNHNS, CDR2 SASEGT. V dropped 6 bases and J dropped 0 bases, with 12 bases sitting between them. The CDR3 is made up of 15 amino acids. For the CDR3, the DNA is TGTGCCAGCAGCGCGGACAGATACTCTGGAAACACCATATATTTT. Translation gives CASSADRYSGNTIYF.

V gene TRBV5-1 combines with J gene TRBJ2-7; unclear D gene. V was trimmed by 0 bases and J by 2 bases, leaving 12 bases between them. This CDR3 contains 15 residues. Looked up from germline, CDR1 is SGHRS and CDR2 is YFSETQ. For the CDR3, the DNA is TGCGCCAGCAGCTTGGGAGGTGGCAGAGCCTACGAGCAGTACGTC. Its protein product is CASSLGGGRAYEQYV.

This clone was picked up one time. The rearrangement uses TRBV7-2 and TRBJ2-3; 8 bases are shared with TRBD1. This CDR3 has 15 residues. Germline CDR1 is SGHTA and CDR2 is FQGNSA. V was clipped by 3 bases and J by 4 bases; unmatched bases: 6. The chain's CDR3 is CASSFYGQGPDTQYF. CDR3 DNA sequence: TGTGCCAGCAGCTTTTATGGACAGGGCCCAGATACGCAGTATTTT.

This clone has a single count. The chain is built from TRBV7-6 and TRBJ1-1; D is unclear. V lost 2 bases and J lost 2, with 9 bases in between. This CDR3 is 14 amino acids long. Germline CDR1 is SGHVS and CDR2 is FNYEAQ. The CDR3 nucleotides are TGTGCCAGCAGCTTAACTTTTAAAAACACTGAAGCTTTCTTT. Its translation: CASSLTFKNTEAFF.

The DNA of the CDR3 is TGCGCCAGCCCCAATCCGCCGGGGACAGAACATTACGAGCAGTACTTC. Translating gives CASPNPPGTEHYEQYF. The genes are TRBV5-1 and TRBJ2-7; 7 bases are shared with TRBD1. V gave up 7 bases and J gave up 4 bases; unmatched junction bases: 17. The CDR3 totals 16 residues. The V gene's germline CDR1 is SGHRS and CDR2 YFSETQ.